This T cell receptor (beta chain) was obtained from a study of T-cell reconstitution after alpha-beta-depleted transplantation in children. Study-wide results and caveats: T cells produced anew were the main source of T-cell counts and diversity one year after transplant. The high TCRbeta diversity at day 60 in some patients came from surviving recipient T cells and thymic progenitors.

Unique molecular identifiers were used to barcode this TCRbeta library. TCRdb re-called the PCR reads through MiXCR, storing one row per CDR3 protein. Of approximately 300,000 distinct CDR3 sequences in the sample, around 10% were seen once. As for this clonotype: Its antigen remains unknown.

Germline assignment: CDR1 DFQATT and CDR2 SNEGSKA (reference sequence). The ends lost 0 bases at V and 4 bases at J; junction bases unmatched: 9. This CDR3 has 16 amino acids. This chain links TRBV20-1 with TRBJ2-7; TRBD2 matches 10 bases. The sequencing used peripheral blood, collected 180 days after TCRalphabeta/CD19-depleted stem cell transplant. The TCR sequence derives from a male patient aged 2-15 years who had a stem cell transplant for chronic granulomatous disease, so the T cells may come from the graft donor. Here the CDR3 DNA reads TGCAGTGCTAGAGATCTAGCGGGAGACCGGTTGTACGAGCAGTACTTC. Its protein is CSARDLAGDRLYEQYF.